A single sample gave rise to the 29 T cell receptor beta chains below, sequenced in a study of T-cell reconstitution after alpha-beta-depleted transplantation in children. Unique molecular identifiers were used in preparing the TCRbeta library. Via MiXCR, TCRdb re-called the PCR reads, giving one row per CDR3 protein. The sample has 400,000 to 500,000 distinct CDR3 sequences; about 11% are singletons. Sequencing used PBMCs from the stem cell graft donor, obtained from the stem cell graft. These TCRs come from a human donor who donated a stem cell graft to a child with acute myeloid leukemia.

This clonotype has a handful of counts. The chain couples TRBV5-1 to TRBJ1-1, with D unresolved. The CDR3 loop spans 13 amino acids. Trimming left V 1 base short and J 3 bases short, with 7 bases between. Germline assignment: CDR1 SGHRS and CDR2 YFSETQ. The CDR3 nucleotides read TGCGCCAGCAGCTTGACGACGGACACTGAAGCTTTCTTT. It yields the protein CASSLTTDTEAFF.

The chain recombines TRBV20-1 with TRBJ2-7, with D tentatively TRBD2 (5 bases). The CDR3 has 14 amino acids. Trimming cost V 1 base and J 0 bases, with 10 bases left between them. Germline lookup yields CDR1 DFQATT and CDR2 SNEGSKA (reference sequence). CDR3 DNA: TGCAGTGCTAGAGCGGCGGGCCGCTCCTACGAGCAGTACTTC. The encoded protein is CSARAAGRSYEQYF.

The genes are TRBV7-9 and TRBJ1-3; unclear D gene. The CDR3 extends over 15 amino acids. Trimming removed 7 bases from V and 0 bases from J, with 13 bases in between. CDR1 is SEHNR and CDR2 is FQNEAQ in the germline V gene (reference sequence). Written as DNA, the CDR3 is TGTGCCAGCAACGAAAACAGAAACTCTGGAAACACCATATATTTT. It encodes CASNENRNSGNTIYF.

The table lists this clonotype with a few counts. This CDR3 reads CASSYGVQYADTQYF. The CDR3 DNA follows: TGTGCCAGCAGTTATGGTGTGCAATATGCAGATACGCAGTATTTT. The chain recombines TRBV6-5 with TRBJ2-3; D gene unclear. The CDR3 consists of 15 residues. The germline V gene encodes CDR1 MNHEY and CDR2 SVGAGI. V was pared by 3 bases and J by 4 bases, with 14 bases between.

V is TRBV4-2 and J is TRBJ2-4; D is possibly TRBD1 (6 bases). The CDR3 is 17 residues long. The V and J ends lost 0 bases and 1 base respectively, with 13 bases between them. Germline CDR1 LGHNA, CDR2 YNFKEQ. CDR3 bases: TGTGCCAGCAGCCAAGATTTAACAGGGTTGGCCAAAAACATTCAGTACTTC. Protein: CASSQDLTGLAKNIQYF.

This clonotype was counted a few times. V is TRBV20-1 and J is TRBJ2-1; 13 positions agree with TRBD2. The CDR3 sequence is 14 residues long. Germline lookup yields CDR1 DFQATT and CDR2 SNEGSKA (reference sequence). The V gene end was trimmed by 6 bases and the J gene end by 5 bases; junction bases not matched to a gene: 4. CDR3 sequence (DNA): TGCAGTGCCATACTAGCGGGGGGGGACAATGAGCAGTTCTTC. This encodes CSAILAGGDNEQFF.

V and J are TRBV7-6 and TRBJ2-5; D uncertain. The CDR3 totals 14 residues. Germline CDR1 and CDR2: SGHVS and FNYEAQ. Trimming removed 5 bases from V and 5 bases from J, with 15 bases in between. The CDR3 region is CASSPPLARETQYF. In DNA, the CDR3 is TGTGCCAGCAGCCCCCCTTTGGCTAGGGAGACCCAGTACTTC.

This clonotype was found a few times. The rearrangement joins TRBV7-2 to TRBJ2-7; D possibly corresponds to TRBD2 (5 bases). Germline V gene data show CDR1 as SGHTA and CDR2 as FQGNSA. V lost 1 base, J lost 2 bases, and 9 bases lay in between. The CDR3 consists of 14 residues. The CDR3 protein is CASSLGADPYEQYF. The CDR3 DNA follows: TGTGCCAGCAGCTTAGGAGCGGACCCCTACGAGCAGTACTTC.

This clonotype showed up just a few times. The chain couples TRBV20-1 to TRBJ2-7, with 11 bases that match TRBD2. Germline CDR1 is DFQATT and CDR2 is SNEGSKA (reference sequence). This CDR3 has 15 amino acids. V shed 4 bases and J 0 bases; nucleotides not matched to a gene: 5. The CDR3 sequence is CSATEGLAASYEQYF. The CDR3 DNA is TGCAGTGCTACGGAGGGACTAGCGGCCTCCTACGAGCAGTACTTC.

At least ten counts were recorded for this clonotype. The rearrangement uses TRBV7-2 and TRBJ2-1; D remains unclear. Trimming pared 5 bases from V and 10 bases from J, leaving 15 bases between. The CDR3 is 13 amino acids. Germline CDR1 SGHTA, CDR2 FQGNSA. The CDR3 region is CASSPRMLGEQFF. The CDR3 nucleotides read TGTGCCAGCAGCCCCCGGATGTTGGGCGAGCAGTTCTTC.

The CDR3 DNA follows: TGTGCCAGCAGCCTAGCACAGATTAACACCGGGGAGCTGTTTTTT. Translating gives CASSLAQINTGELFF. The chain carries TRBV11-2 and TRBJ2-2, with D possibly matching TRBD2 (5 bases). The CDR3 is 15 residues long. The V end was cut by 5 bases, the J end by 2 bases, with 12 bases between. Looked up from germline, CDR1 is SGHAT and CDR2 is FQNNGV.

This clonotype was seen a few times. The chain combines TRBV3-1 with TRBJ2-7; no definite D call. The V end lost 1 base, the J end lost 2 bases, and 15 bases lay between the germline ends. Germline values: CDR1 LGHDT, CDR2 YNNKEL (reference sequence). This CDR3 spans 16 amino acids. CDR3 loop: CASSQGARGRAYEQYF. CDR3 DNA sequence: TGTGCCAGCAGCCAAGGCGCGAGAGGCCGAGCCTACGAGCAGTACTTC.

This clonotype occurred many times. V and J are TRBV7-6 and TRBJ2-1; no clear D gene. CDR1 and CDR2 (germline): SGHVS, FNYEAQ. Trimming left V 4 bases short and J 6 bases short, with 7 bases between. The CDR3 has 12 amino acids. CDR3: CASSSWGNEQFF. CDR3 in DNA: TGTGCCAGCAGCTCCTGGGGCAATGAGCAGTTCTTC.

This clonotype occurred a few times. CDR3 DNA: TGTGCCAGCAGCAAGGACAGGTCAGCCTACAATGAGCAGTTCTTC. Translation gives CASSKDRSAYNEQFF. The V gene is TRBV7-2, the J gene TRBJ2-1, with TRBD1 identical over 7 bases. Germline CDR1 is SGHTA and CDR2 is FQGNSA. The ends lost 5 bases at V and 2 bases at J; junction bases unmatched: 6. This CDR3 region has 15 residues.

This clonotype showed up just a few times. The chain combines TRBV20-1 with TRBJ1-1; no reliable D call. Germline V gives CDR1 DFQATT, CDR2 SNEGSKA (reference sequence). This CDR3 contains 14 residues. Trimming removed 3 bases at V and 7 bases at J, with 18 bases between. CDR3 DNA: TGCAGTGCTAGGGAGCCCCCCGGAGCGGGTGAAGCTTTCTTT. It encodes CSAREPPGAGEAFF.

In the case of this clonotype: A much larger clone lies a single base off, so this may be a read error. The CDR3 is CASSLQNSALHF. The DNA of the CDR3 is TGTGCCAGCTCTCTACAGAATTCAGCCCTCCACTTT. The chain joins TRBV18 to TRBJ1-6; no reliable D call. CDR3 size: 12 residues. Per germline, CDR1 KGHSH and CDR2 LQKENI. Full variable domain (outside the CDR3, taken from reference TRBV18 and TRBJ1-6): NAGVMQNPRHLVRRRGQEARLRCSPMKGHSHVYWYRQLPEEGLKFMVYLQKENIIDESGMPKERFSAEFPKEGPSILRIQQVVRGDSAAYFCASSLQNSALHFGNGTRLTVT.

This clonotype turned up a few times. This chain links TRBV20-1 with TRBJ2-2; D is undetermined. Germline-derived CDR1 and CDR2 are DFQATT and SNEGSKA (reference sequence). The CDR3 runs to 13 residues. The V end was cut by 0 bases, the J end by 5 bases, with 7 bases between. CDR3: CSARDHGTGELFF. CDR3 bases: TGCAGTGCTAGAGATCATGGAACCGGGGAGCTGTTTTTT.

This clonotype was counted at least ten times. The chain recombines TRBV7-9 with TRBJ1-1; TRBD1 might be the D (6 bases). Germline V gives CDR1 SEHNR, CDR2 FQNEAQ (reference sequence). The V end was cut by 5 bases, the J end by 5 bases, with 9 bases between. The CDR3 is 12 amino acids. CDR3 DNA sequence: TGTGCCAGCAGCCCCGACAGGACTGAAGCTTTCTTT. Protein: CASSPDRTEAFF.

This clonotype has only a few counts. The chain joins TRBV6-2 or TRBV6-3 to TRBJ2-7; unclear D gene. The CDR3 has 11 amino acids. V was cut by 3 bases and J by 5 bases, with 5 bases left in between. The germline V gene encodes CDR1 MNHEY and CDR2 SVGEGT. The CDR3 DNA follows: TGTGCCAGCAGTTATGTTCACGAGCAGTACTTC. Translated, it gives CASSYVHEQYF.

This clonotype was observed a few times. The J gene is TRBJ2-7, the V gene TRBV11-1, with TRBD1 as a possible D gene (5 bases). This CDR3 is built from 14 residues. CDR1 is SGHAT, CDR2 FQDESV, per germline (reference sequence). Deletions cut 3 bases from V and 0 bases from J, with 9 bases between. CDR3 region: CASSLTVYSYEQYF. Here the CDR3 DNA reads TGTGCCAGCAGCTTGACAGTTTACTCCTACGAGCAGTACTTC.

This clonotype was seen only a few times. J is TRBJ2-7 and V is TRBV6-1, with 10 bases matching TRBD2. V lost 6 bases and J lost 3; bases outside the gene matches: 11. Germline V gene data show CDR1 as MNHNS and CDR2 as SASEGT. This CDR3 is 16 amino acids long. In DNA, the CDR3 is TGTGCCAGCAGCCGTACCATAGCGGGAGGCATCTACGAGCAGTACTTC. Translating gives CASSRTIAGGIYEQYF.

The CDR3 bases are TGTGCCATCAGCGGGGGGGCCACAGATACGCAGTATTTT. This sequence encodes CAISGGATDTQYF. The J gene is TRBJ2-3, the V gene TRBV10-3; 8 bases are a match to TRBD2. The CDR3 spans 13 residues. V shed 6 bases and J 2 bases; nucleotides not matched to a gene: 1. Germline CDR1 reads ENHRY; CDR2 reads SYGVKD.

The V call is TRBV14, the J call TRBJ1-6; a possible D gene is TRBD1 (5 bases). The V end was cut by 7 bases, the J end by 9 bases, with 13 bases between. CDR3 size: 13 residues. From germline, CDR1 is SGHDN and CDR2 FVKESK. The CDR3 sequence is CASNHGGFSPLHF. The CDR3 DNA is TGTGCCAGCAACCATGGGGGTTTTTCACCCCTCCACTTT.

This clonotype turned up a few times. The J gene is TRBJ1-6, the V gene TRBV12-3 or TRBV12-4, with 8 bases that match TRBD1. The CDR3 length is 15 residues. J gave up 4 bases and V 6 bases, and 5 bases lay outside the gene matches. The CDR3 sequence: CASRIQGVYNSPLHF. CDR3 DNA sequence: TGTGCCAGCAGGATACAGGGGGTGTATAATTCACCCCTCCACTTT.

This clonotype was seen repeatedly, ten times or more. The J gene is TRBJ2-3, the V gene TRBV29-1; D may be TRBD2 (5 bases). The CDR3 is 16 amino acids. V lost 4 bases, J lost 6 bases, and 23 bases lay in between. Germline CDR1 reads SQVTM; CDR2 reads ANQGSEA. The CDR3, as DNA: TGCAGCGTTGTAGGTCCGGGGTCAGGAATGGGGGATACGCAGTATTTT. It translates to CSVVGPGSGMGDTQYF.

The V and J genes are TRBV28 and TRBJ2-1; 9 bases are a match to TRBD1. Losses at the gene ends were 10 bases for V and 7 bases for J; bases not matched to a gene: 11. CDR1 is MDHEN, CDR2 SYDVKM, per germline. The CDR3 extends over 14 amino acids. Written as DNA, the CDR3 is TGTGCCACCAACCCGGGACAGGGAAGGAATGAGCAGTTCTTC. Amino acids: CATNPGQGRNEQFF.

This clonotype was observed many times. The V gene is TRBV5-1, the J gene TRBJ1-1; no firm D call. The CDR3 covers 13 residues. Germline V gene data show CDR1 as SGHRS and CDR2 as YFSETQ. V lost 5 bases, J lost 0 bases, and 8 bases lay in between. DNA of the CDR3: TGCGCCAGCAGAGCCGTCATGAACACTGAAGCTTTCTTT. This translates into CASRAVMNTEAFF.

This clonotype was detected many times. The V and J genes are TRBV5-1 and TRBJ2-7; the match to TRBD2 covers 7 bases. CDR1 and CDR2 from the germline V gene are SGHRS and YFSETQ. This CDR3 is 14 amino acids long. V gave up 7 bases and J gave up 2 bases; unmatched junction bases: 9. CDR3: CASGRAPGAYEQYF. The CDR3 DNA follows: TGCGCCAGCGGGAGGGCACCCGGGGCCTACGAGCAGTACTTC.

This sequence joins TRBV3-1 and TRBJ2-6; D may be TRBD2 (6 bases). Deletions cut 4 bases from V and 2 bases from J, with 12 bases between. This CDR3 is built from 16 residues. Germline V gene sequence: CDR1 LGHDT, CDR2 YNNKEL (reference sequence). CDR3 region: CASSPLGGAGANVLTF. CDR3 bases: TGTGCCAGCAGCCCGTTAGGAGGGGCTGGGGCCAACGTCCTGACTTTC.